This record looks at one T cell receptor (beta chain) sequence and its context. The data were produced by immunoSEQ multiplex PCR, yet TCRdb's version contains in-frame clones alone and is incomplete. The sample includes 150,000 or so clones, roughly four fifths of them seen just once. These data come from a study of blood T cell repertoires in COVID-19. Study information: Samples of COVID-19 (acute and convalescent) were obtained from the United States, Italy and Spain.

CDR3 size: 14 residues. Germline CDR1 and CDR2: SGDLS and YYNGEE. Trimming pared 3 bases from V and 4 bases from J, leaving 11 bases between. The chain links TRBV9 to TRBJ1-3, with D unclear. The source of this sequence is a woman aged 45-65 years with active or convalescent COVID-19. Sequencing was carried out using peripheral blood. The DNA for the CDR3 is TGTGCCAGCAGCGCCGAGGAATCAGGAAACACCATATATTTT. Its protein is CASSAEESGNTIYF.